The source of this T cell receptor beta chain is a study of shared clonotypes between healthy human individuals. Study-level results: At large depth, rarefaction still showed sorted-subset sequencing to be incomplete. What limited the represented genetic and exposure-history diversity was the small number of donors.

Subsets obtained from CD4+ cells comprised CD45RA+ naive and CD45RA-negative memory cells. In the original analysis: In the immunoSEQ data, sequences were junction-only and lacked quality scores, so filtering differed. The table came from immunoSEQ multiplex PCR; TCRdb's copy has only in-frame clones and leaves some out. The D gene and trimming were derived from the DNA, and the V and J assignments and clone size from that table. The profile shows fewer than 3 million clones, approximately 90% of them singletons. This clone showed up just a few times. The antigen is unknown. CDR3 length equals 11 residues. Germline V gives CDR1 MGHDK, CDR2 SYGVNS. Trimming stripped 5 bases from V and 11 bases from J, with 12 bases between.

This clonotype was obtained from a man in his late teens or twenties in good health. Some clones in this sample may be carry-over from other donors' samples. The chain recombines TRBV25-1 with TRBJ1-1; D gene ambiguous. The sequenced sample consisted of naive CD4+ T cells from PBMCs. The subset was: CD45RA+ positively selected. The CDR3 region is CASSPGPRAFF. Here the CDR3 DNA reads TGTGCCAGCAGTCCTGGTCCGAGGGCTTTCTTT.